A selection of T cell receptor beta chains follows, all from one sample in a study of blood T cell repertoires in COVID-19. Using immunoSEQ multiplex PCR, the repertoire was profiled, and TCRdb retains in-frame clones only, with some absent. The data show about 220,000 clones, roughly 88% seen once. Sequenced input: peripheral blood. All receptors derive from a man in his fifties with active or convalescent COVID-19. Both conserved end residues are part of each CDR3. D genes are given only for firm matches. Size values are once, few and many counts, or a class for expanded clones, and some rows have none.

v_gene	abundance	d_gene	j_gene	CDR3aa	CDR3nt
TRBV15	.	TRBD1	TRBJ1-1	CATSRAGGLLNTEAFF	TGTGCCACCAGCAGAGCAGGGGGCCTCTTGAACACTGAAGCTTTCTTT
TRBV7-3	.	.	TRBJ1-5	CASSAGWGQPQHF	TGTGCCAGCAGCGCGGGGTGGGGTCAGCCCCAGCATTTT
TRBV9	.	.	TRBJ2-7	CASSPRDTSSYEQYF	TGTGCCAGCAGCCCCCGGGACACTAGCTCCTACGAGCAGTACTTC
TRBV6-1	.	TRBD1	TRBJ2-3	CASSDGTGETDTQYF	TGTGCCAGCAGTGATGGGACAGGGGAAACAGATACGCAGTATTTT
TRBV6-2/TRBV6-3	.	TRBD2	TRBJ2-7	CASSSSGRYEQYF	TGTGCCAGCAGTTCTAGCGGGAGGTACGAGCAGTACTTC
TRBV7-8	.	.	TRBJ1-2	CASSFAVTGGDGYTF	TGTGCCAGCAGCTTCGCCGTAACCGGGGGAGATGGCTACACCTTC
TRBV24-1	few	TRBD2	TRBJ2-1	CATKSSGGDSYNEQFF	TGTGCCACCAAGAGTAGCGGGGGTGACTCCTACAATGAGCAGTTCTTC
TRBV28	.	TRBD2	TRBJ2-3	CASSLIAGEGTQYF	TGTGCCAGCAGTTTAATAGCGGGAGAGGGGACGCAGTATTTT
TRBV6-5	few	.	TRBJ1-1	CASRRGGNTEAFF	TGTGCCAGCAGGAGGGGGGGGAACACTGAAGCTTTCTTT
TRBV5-4	.	.	TRBJ2-2	CAIQGQNTGELFF	TGTGCCATCCAGGGGCAGAATACCGGGGAGCTGTTTTTT
TRBV19	.	.	TRBJ1-3	CASSSVGLGNTIYF	TGTGCCAGTAGTAGCGTGGGGCTTGGAAACACCATATATTTT
TRBV12-2	.	.	TRBJ1-6	CASRRRAYNSPLHF	TGTGCAAGTCGCCGCAGGGCCTATAATTCACCCCTCCACTTT
TRBV4-3	.	.	TRBJ1-6	CASSQAPSVSPLHF	TGCGCCAGCAGCCAAGCTCCTTCGGTATCACCCCTCCACTTT